The rows below give T cell receptor beta chains drawn from one sample of a study of T cells after posttransplantation cyclophosphamide. Using immunoSEQ multiplex PCR, the repertoire was profiled, and TCRdb retains in-frame clones only, with some absent. Counted here are tens of thousands of clones, about 83% occurring once; the ten biggest clones make up approximately 6.8%. What was sequenced was PBMCs. The receptors were gathered from an older woman with a blood cancer, CMV-positive, and with a related stem cell donor. CDR3s include the opening cysteine and the closing phenylalanine or tryptophan. A D gene is named only where the DNA matches it firmly. Part of the rows lack a size; the others show once, few, many or a class for expanded clones.

V gene,J gene,clone size,D gene,CDR3 protein,CDR3 DNA
TRBV5-1,TRBJ2-3,.,TRBD1,CASRRQGSTDTQYF,TGCGCCAGCAGAAGACAGGGCAGCACAGATACGCAGTATTTT
TRBV25-1,TRBJ2-5,.,TRBD2,CASGGLAGGQETQYF,TGTGCCAGCGGTGGTCTAGCGGGAGGGCAGGAGACCCAGTACTTC
TRBV6-6,TRBJ2-1,.,TRBD2,CASSGTSGTYNEQFF,TGTGCCAGCAGTGGCACTAGCGGGACCTACAATGAGCAGTTCTTC
TRBV5-1,TRBJ2-2,.,.,CASGRGWTGELFF,TGCGCCAGCGGGAGAGGATGGACCGGGGAGCTGTTTTTT
TRBV2,TRBJ1-1,few,.,CASSVADSSAFF,TGTGCCAGCAGTGTGGCAGACAGCTCAGCTTTCTTT
TRBV19,TRBJ2-1,.,TRBD1,CASSISGTGGYNEQFF,TGTGCCAGTAGTATCTCGGGGACAGGGGGCTACAATGAGCAGTTCTTC
TRBV7-9,TRBJ1-3,.,.,CASSSGYSGNTIYF,TGTGCCAGCAGCTCGGGATACTCTGGAAACACCATATATTTT
TRBV5-1,TRBJ2-7,.,.,CASSSWLGAEQYF,TGCGCCAGCAGCTCCTGGCTGGGGGCCGAGCAGTACTTC
TRBV6-1,TRBJ1-1,.,.,CAAQQVGNTEAFF,TGTGCCGCGCAACAGGTCGGGAACACTGAAGCTTTCTTT
TRBV4-1,TRBJ1-5,.,TRBD1,CASSLGVRGPQPQHF,TGCGCCAGCAGCCTAGGGGTCAGGGGGCCTCAGCCCCAGCATTTT
TRBV30,TRBJ1-5,.,TRBD1,CAWSTGARQPQHF,TGTGCCTGGAGTACAGGGGCGCGTCAGCCCCAGCATTTT
TRBV19,TRBJ1-1,.,TRBD1,CASSINSGGSTEAFF,TGTGCCAGTAGTATAAATTCAGGGGGCTCCACTGAAGCTTTCTTT
TRBV9,TRBJ1-2,.,TRBD1,CASSAGTGVDGYTF,TGTGCCAGCAGCGCCGGGACAGGGGTTGATGGCTACACCTTC
TRBV7-2,TRBJ1-2,.,.,CASSLGGLDLLNYGYTF,TGTGCCAGCAGCTTGGGAGGCTTAGACCTTCTCAACTATGGCTACACCTTC
TRBV11-2,TRBJ2-7,once,TRBD2,CASSPSGSPSYEQYF,TGTGCCAGCAGCCCCAGCGGGAGCCCCTCCTACGAGCAGTACTTC
TRBV11-2,TRBJ2-2,.,.,CASSSLRGRTGELFF,TGTGCCAGCAGCTCACTCAGGGGTCGGACCGGGGAGCTGTTTTTT
TRBV5-4,TRBJ1-3,.,.,CASSFGGSDTIYF,TGTGCCAGCAGCTTCGGGGGGTCGGACACCATATATTTT
TRBV11-2,TRBJ1-2,.,.,CASTRTGRGYGYTF,TGTGCCAGCACCCGCACAGGGCGTGGCTATGGCTACACCTTC
TRBV9,TRBJ1-2,.,TRBD1,CAHTLEGQKGYTF,TGTGCCCATACGCTGGAGGGACAGAAGGGCTACACCTTC
TRBV7-2,TRBJ1-1,few,.,CASSLASDTEAFF,TGTGCCAGCAGCTTAGCCTCCGACACTGAAGCTTTCTTT
TRBV5-1,TRBJ1-4,.,.,CASSLGQSNEKLFF,TGCGCCAGCAGCTTGGGACAGAGTAATGAAAAACTGTTTTTT
TRBV5-4,TRBJ2-2,once,TRBD1,CASTPWQGAAGELFF,TGTGCCAGCACCCCCTGGCAGGGGGCAGCCGGGGAGCTGTTTTTT
TRBV19,TRBJ1-5,.,.,CATTSGGAGNQPQHF,TGTGCCACCACCAGCGGGGGGGCTGGCAATCAGCCCCAGCATTTT
TRBV10-3,TRBJ1-1,once,.,CAINEREATEAFF,TGTGCCATCAACGAAAGGGAGGCCACTGAAGCTTTCTTT
TRBV6-1,TRBJ2-1,.,TRBD1,CASSESGGHEQFF,TGTGCCAGCAGTGAATCAGGGGGTCATGAGCAGTTCTTC
TRBV11-2,TRBJ2-1,.,TRBD2,CASSLVLTSGHNEQFF,TGTGCCAGCAGCTTAGTATTGACTAGCGGTCACAATGAGCAGTTCTTC
TRBV5-5,TRBJ2-3,.,TRBD2,CASSLVGAGSSTDTQYF,TGTGCCAGCAGCTTGGTGGGAGCGGGGTCTAGCACAGATACGCAGTATTTT
TRBV7-9,TRBJ2-3,.,TRBD2,CASSLARTSATDTQYF,TGTGCCAGCAGCTTAGCCAGGACTAGCGCCACAGATACGCAGTATTTT
TRBV30,TRBJ1-2,.,TRBD1,CAWSYRGSYGYTF,TGTGCCTGGAGTTACAGGGGGTCCTATGGCTACACCTTC
TRBV29-1,TRBJ1-4,.,.,CSVVSVIEGEKLFF,TGCAGCGTTGTCAGCGTTATAGAAGGAGAAAAACTGTTTTTT
TRBV10-3,TRBJ1-5,once,.,CAISELDRGNQPQHF,TGTGCCATCAGTGAGTTGGACAGAGGAAATCAGCCCCAGCATTTT